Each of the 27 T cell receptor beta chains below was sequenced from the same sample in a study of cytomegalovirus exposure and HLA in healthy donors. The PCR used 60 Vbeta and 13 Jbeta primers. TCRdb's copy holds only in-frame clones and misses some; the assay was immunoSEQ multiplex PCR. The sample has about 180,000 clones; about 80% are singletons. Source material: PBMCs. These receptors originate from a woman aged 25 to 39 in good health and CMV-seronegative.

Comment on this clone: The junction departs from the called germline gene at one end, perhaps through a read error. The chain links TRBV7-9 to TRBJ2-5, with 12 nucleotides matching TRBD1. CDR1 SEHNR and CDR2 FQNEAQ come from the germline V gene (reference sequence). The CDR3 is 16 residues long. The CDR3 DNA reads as TGTTCCAGCAGCTTAGGGGACAGGGGGCGTCGGGAGACCCAGTACTTC. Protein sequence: CSSSLGDRGRRETQYF.

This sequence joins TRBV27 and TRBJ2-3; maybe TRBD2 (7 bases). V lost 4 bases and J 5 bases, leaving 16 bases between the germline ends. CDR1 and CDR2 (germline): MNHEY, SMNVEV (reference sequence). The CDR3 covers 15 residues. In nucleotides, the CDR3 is TGTGCCAGCAGTTATTGGGGGGGCCGGGAAGATACGCAGTATTTT. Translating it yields CASSYWGGREDTQYF.

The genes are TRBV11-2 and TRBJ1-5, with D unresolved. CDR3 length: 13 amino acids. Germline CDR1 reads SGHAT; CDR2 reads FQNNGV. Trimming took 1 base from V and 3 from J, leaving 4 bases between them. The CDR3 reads CASSLAYNQPQHF. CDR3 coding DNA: TGTGCCAGCAGCTTAGCCTACAATCAGCCCCAGCATTTT.

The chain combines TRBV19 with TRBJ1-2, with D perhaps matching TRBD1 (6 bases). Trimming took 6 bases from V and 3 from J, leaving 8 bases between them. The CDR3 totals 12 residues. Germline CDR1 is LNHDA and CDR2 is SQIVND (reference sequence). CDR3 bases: TGTGCCAGTAGCTGGACAGACTATGGCTACACCTTC. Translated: CASSWTDYGYTF.

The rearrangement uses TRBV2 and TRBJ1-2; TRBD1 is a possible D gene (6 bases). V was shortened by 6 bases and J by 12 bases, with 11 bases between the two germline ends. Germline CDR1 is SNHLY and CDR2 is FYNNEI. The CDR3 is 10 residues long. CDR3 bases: TGTGCCAGCAGATACAGGGATCACACCTTC. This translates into CASRYRDHTF.

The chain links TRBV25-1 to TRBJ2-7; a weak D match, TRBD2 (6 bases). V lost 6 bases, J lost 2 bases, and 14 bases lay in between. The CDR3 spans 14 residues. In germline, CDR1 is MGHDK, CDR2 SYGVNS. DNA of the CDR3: TGTGCCAGCAGCGAAATTGGGGGGACCTACGAGCAGTACTTC. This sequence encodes CASSEIGGTYEQYF.

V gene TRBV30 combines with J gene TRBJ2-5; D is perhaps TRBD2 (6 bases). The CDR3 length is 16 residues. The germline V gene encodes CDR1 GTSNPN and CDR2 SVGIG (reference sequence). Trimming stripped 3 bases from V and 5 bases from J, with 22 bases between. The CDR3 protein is CAWRAGSRLVGETQYF. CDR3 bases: TGTGCCTGGAGGGCGGGCAGCCGACTAGTGGGGGAGACCCAGTACTTC.

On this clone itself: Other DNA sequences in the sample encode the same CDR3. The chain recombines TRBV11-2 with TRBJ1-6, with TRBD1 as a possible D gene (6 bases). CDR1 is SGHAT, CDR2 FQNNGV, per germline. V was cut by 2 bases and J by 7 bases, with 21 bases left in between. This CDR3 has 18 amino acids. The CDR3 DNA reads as TGTGCCAGCAGCTTATCTACGACTACTTTGGGGGCGAATTCACCCCTCCACTTT. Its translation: CASSLSTTTLGANSPLHF. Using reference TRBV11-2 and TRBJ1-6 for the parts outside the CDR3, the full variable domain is EAGVAQSPRYKIIEKRQSVAFWCNPISGHATLYWYQQILGQGPKLLIQFQNNGVVDDSQLPKDRFSAERLKGVDSTLKIQPAKLEDSAVYLCASSLSTTTLGANSPLHFGNGTRLTVT.

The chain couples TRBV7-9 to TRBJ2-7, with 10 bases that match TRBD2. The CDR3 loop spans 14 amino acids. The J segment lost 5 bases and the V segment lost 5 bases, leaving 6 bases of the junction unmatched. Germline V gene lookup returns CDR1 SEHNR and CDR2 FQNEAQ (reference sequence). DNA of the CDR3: TGTGCCAGCAGCCGAACTAGCGGGATGAACGAGCAGTACTTC. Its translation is CASSRTSGMNEQYF.

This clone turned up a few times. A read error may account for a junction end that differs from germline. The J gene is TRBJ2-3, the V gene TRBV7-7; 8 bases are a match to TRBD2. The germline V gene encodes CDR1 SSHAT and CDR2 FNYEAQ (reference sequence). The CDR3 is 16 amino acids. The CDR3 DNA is TGTGCTAGCAGCTTATTAGCGGGACCTAGCACAGATACGCAGTATTTT. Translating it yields CASSLLAGPSTDTQYF.

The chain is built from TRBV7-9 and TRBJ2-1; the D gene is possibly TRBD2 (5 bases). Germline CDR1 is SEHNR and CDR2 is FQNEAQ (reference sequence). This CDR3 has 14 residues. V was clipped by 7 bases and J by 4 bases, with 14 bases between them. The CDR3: CASIEAANYNEQFF. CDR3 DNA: TGTGCCAGCATCGAAGCGGCCAATTACAATGAGCAGTTCTTC.

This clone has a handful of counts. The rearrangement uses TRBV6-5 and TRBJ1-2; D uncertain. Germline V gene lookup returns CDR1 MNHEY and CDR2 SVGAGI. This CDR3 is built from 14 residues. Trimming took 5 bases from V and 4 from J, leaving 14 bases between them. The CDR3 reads CASSAGREIYGYTF. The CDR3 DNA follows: TGTGCCAGCAGTGCCGGGAGGGAAATCTATGGCTACACCTTC.

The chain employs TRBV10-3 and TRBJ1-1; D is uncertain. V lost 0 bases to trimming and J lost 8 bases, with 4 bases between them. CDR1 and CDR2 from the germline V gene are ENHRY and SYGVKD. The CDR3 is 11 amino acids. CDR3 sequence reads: CAISESSEAFF. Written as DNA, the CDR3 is TGTGCCATCAGTGAGTCCTCCGAAGCTTTCTTT.

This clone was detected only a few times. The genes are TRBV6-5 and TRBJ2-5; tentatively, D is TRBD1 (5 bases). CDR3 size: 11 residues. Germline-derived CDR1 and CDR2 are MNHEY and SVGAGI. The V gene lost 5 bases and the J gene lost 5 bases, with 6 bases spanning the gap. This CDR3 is CASSAGETQYF. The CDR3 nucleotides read TGTGCCAGCAGTGCAGGGGAGACCCAGTACTTC.

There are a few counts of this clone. CDR3 in amino acids: CASSSKQGENSPLHF. The CDR3 DNA sequence: TGTGCCAGCAGCTCTAAACAGGGGGAAAATTCACCCCTCCACTTT. The rearrangement uses TRBV5-4 and TRBJ1-6, with 8 nucleotides matching TRBD1. The CDR3 totals 15 residues. Looked up from germline, CDR1 is SGHNT and CDR2 is YYREEE (reference sequence). The trim removed 3 bases at V and 7 bases at J, leaving 6 bases unmatched.

DNA for the CDR3: TGTGCCAGCAGCTTCTTTGCGTATACAGAGACCCAGTACTTC. It translates to CASSFFAYTETQYF. The V gene is TRBV7-9, the J gene TRBJ2-5; unclear D gene. The V end lost 3 bases, the J end lost 4 bases, and 12 bases lay between the germline ends. From germline, CDR1 is SEHNR and CDR2 FQNEAQ (reference sequence). The CDR3 loop spans 14 amino acids.

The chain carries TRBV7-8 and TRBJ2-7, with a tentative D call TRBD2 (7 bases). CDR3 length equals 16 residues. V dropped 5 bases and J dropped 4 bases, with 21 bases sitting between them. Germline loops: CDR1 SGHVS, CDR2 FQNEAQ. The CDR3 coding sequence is TGTGCCAGCAGCGCCCGGGGGGCTAGCGGAACGTACGAGCAGTACTTC. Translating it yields CASSARGASGTYEQYF.

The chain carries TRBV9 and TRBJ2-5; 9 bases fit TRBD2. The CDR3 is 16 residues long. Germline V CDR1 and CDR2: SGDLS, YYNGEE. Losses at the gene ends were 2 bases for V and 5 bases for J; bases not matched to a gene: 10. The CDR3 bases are TGTGCCAGCAGCGTGTATAGCGGGGGAGGGCGGGAGACCCAGTACTTC. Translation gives CASSVYSGGGRETQYF. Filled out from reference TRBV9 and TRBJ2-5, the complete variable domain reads DSGVTQTPKHLITATGQRVTLRCSPRSGDLSVYWYQQSLDQGLQFLIQYYNGEERAKGNILERFSAQQFPDLHSELNLSSLELGDSALYFCASSVYSGGGRETQYFGPGTRLLVL.

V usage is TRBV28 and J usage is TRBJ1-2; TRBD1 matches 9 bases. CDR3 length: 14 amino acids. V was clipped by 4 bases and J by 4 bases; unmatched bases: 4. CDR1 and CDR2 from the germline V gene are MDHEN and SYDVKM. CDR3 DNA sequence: TGTGCCAGCAGTTCAGGGACAGGGTCCTATGGCTACACCTTC. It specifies CASSSGTGSYGYTF.

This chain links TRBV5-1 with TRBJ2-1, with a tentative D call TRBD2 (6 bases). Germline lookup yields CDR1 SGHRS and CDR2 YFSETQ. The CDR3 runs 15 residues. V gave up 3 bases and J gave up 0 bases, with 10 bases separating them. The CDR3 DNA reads TGCGCCAGCAGCTGGGGCGGGGTCTCCTACAATGAGCAGTTCTTC. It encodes CASSWGGVSYNEQFF.

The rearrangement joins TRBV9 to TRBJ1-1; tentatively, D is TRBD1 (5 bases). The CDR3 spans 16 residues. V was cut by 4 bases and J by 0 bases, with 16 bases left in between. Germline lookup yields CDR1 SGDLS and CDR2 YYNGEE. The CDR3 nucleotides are TGTGCCAGCAGCTCCCAGAGCGGGGCCTTGAACACTGAAGCTTTCTTT. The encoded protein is CASSSQSGALNTEAFF.

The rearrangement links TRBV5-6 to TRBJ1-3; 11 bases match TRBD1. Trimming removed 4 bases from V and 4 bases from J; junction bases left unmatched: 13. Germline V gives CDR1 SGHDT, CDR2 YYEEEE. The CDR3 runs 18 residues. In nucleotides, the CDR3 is TGTGCCAGCAGCCCCGGGACAGGGGGTAATTGGTCCGGAAACACCATATATTTT. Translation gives CASSPGTGGNWSGNTIYF.

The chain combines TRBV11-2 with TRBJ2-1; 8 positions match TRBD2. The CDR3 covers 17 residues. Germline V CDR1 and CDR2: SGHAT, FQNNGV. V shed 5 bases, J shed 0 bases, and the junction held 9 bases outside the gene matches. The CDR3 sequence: CASSPGLAASSYNEQFF. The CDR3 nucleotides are TGTGCCAGCAGCCCTGGACTAGCTGCTAGCTCCTACAATGAGCAGTTCTTC.

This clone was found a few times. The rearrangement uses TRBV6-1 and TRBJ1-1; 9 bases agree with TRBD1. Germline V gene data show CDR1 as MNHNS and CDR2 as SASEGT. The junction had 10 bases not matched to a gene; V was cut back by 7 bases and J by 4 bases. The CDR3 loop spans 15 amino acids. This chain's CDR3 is CASTKMTGGGTEAFF. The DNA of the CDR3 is TGTGCCAGCACTAAAATGACAGGGGGAGGCACTGAAGCTTTCTTT.

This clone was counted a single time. CDR3 residues: CSAPYYNEQFF. CDR3 DNA sequence: TGCAGTGCCCCCTATTACAATGAGCAGTTCTTC. V and J are TRBV20-1 and TRBJ2-1, with D unresolved. Trimming left V 6 bases short and J 4 bases short, with 7 bases between. CDR3 length equals 11 residues. In germline, CDR1 is DFQATT, CDR2 SNEGSKA (reference sequence).

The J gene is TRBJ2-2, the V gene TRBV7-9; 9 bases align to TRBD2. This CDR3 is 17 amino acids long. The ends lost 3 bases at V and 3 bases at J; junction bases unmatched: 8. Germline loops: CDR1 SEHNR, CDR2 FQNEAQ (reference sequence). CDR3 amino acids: CASSFSAGGFDTGELFF. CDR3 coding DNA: TGTGCCAGCAGCTTCAGCGCGGGGGGGTTCGACACCGGGGAGCTGTTTTTT.

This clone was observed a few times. The CDR3 region has the DNA TGCGCCAGCAGCGCGAGACTAGTGGGTGAGGAGACCCAGTACTTC. As protein: CASSARLVGEETQYF. V usage is TRBV4-1 and J usage is TRBJ2-5, with D possibly matching TRBD2 (6 bases). Trimming took 5 bases from V and 5 from J, leaving 18 bases between them. This CDR3 has 15 amino acids. Germline V gives CDR1 MGHRA, CDR2 YSYEKL.